The 24 T cell receptor beta chains presented below share a single source sample, sequenced in a study of cytomegalovirus exposure and HLA in healthy donors. PCR involved 60 Vbeta and 13 Jbeta primers. This table comes from immunoSEQ multiplex PCR, and its TCRdb copy is limited to in-frame clones, with some not included. The profile shows fewer than 200,000 clones, roughly 70% of them singletons. The sample taken for sequencing was PBMCs. Source of these receptors: a woman aged 50 to 60 in good health and CMV-seropositive.

This chain joins TRBV5-6 and TRBJ2-3; D ambiguous. CDR1 SGHDT and CDR2 YYEEEE come from the germline V gene. V was trimmed by 0 bases and J by 1 base, leaving 6 bases between them. The CDR3 runs to 14 residues. CDR3 DNA sequence: TGTGCCAGCAGCTTGGTCCGAGGCACAGATACGCAGTATTTT. Its protein product is CASSLVRGTDTQYF.

The genes are TRBV7-3 and TRBJ2-3; the match to TRBD1 covers 9 bases. This CDR3 comprises 15 residues. V was clipped by 5 bases and J by 4 bases; unmatched bases: 7. Germline V CDR1 and CDR2: SGHTA, FQGTGA. In DNA form, the CDR3 reads TGTGCCAGCAGCAAAGGGGACAGGGACGCAGATACGCAGTATTTT. Translated: CASSKGDRDADTQYF.

This chain links TRBV9 with TRBJ2-2; 11 bases map to TRBD2. CDR1 is SGDLS and CDR2 is YYNGEE in the germline V gene. The CDR3 sequence is 15 residues long. With V trimmed by 4 bases and J by 8 bases, 7 bases remained unmatched. CDR3 residues: CASSPFSGGAGELFF. The DNA for the CDR3 is TGTGCCAGCAGCCCATTTAGCGGGGGGGCAGGGGAGCTGTTTTTT.

This clone was counted only a few times. The CDR3 sequence: CAISESWLAGAGELFF. CDR3 sequence (DNA): TGTGCCATCAGTGAGTCCTGGCTAGCGGGGGCCGGGGAGCTGTTTTTT. The chain has TRBV10-3 and TRBJ2-2, with 10 nucleotides matching TRBD2. With V trimmed by 0 bases and J by 6 bases, 4 bases remained unmatched. The CDR3 extends over 16 amino acids. Per germline, CDR1 ENHRY and CDR2 SYGVKD.

This sequence joins TRBV9 and TRBJ2-3; D is possibly TRBD2 (5 bases). The ends were cut back, 4 bases at V and 2 bases at J, with 11 bases in the middle. This CDR3 spans 14 amino acids. Looked up from germline, CDR1 is SGDLS and CDR2 is YYNGEE. In DNA form, the CDR3 reads TGTGCCAGCAGCTACGACTACTCCACAGATACGCAGTATTTT. Translating it yields CASSYDYSTDTQYF.

The CDR3 coding sequence is TGCGCCAGCAGGGCAGGGACAGGAGGTCAAGAGACCCAGTACTTC. Its translation: CASRAGTGGQETQYF. The genes are TRBV5-1 and TRBJ2-5, with TRBD1 identical over 8 bases. Trimming cost V 5 bases and J 2 bases; bases outside gene matches: 8. There are 15 residues in the CDR3. The germline gives CDR1 SGHRS, CDR2 YFSETQ.

This clone was seen more than once but under ten times. V is TRBV25-1 and J is TRBJ1-5; D is perhaps TRBD1 (6 bases). V was shortened by 3 bases and J by 6 bases, with 9 bases between the two germline ends. This CDR3 spans 13 amino acids. CDR1 MGHDK and CDR2 SYGVNS come from the germline V gene. Written as DNA, the CDR3 is TGTGCCAGCAGTGATACAGGGTTTCAGCCCCAGCATTTT. Translating gives CASSDTGFQPQHF.

This chain joins TRBV7-9 and TRBJ2-1, with 9 bases lining up with TRBD2. Germline V gene sequence: CDR1 SEHNR, CDR2 FQNEAQ (reference sequence). V shed 5 bases, J shed 2 bases, and the junction held 1 base outside the gene matches. This CDR3 region has 14 residues. CDR3 nucleotide sequence: TGTGCCAGCAGCCGACTAGCGGCCTACAATGAGCAGTTCTTC. Translation: CASSRLAAYNEQFF.

This clone was seen just once. V and J are TRBV7-2 and TRBJ1-1, with D perhaps TRBD1 (5 bases). The CDR3 is 15 amino acids. V was cut by 6 bases and J by 2 bases, with 16 bases left in between. The germline gives CDR1 SGHTA, CDR2 FQGNSA. CDR3 nucleotide sequence: TGTGCCAGCAGTACCCGGGGGTCGGGAAACACTGAAGCTTTCTTT. Its translation: CASSTRGSGNTEAFF.

This chain connects TRBV9 to TRBJ2-2, with TRBD1 identical over 9 bases. The CDR3 is 16 residues long. Germline CDR1 and CDR2: SGDLS and YYNGEE. With V trimmed by 2 bases and J by 2 bases, 4 bases remained unmatched. The CDR3 DNA reads TGTGCCAGCAGCGTTGGGACAGGGATAAACACCGGGGAGCTGTTTTTT. Amino acids: CASSVGTGINTGELFF. Variable domain in full (rest from reference TRBV9 and TRBJ2-2): DSGVTQTPKHLITATGQRVTLRCSPRSGDLSVYWYQQSLDQGLQFLIQYYNGEERAKGNILERFSAQQFPDLHSELNLSSLELGDSALYFCASSVGTGINTGELFFGEGSRLTVL.

In DNA, the CDR3 is TGCAGCGTTGAAGAGCGGACAGGGGGTGGCTACACCTTC. Its translation: CSVEERTGGGYTF. The chain employs TRBV29-1 and TRBJ1-2; TRBD1 matches 10 bases. Losses at the gene ends were 0 bases for V and 7 bases for J; bases not matched to a gene: 2. The CDR3 length is 13 residues. Germline CDR1 SQVTM, CDR2 ANQGSEA.

The chain joins TRBV2 to TRBJ1-6; 7 bases are shared with TRBD1. J was trimmed by 4 bases and V by 7 bases; bases with no gene match: 4. The CDR3 length is 14 residues. Germline V CDR1 and CDR2: SNHLY, FYNNEI. Here the CDR3 reads CASNPTGYNSPLHF. The CDR3 DNA reads TGTGCCAGCAATCCGACAGGGTATAATTCACCCCTCCACTTT.

The genes are TRBV9 and TRBJ1-1, with D perhaps matching TRBD1 (6 bases). The CDR3 sequence is 15 residues long. Germline loops: CDR1 SGDLS, CDR2 YYNGEE. V was clipped by 3 bases and J by 4 bases, with 16 bases between them. The chain's CDR3 is CASSAYPLGGTEAFF. DNA for the CDR3: TGTGCCAGCAGCGCCTACCCACTAGGGGGCACTGAAGCTTTCTTT.

The gene calls are TRBV7-9 and TRBJ2-3; TRBD2 matches at 8 bases. The germline V gene encodes CDR1 SEHNR and CDR2 FQNEAQ (reference sequence). CDR3 size: 14 residues. The J segment lost 0 bases and the V segment lost 11 bases, leaving 7 bases of the junction unmatched. CDR3 nucleotides: TGTGCCGGCCGGGGGGGCCGTAGCACAGATACGCAGTATTTT. Protein sequence: CAGRGGRSTDTQYF.

The chain recombines TRBV5-1 with TRBJ1-3; D is uncertain. CDR3 length: 16 amino acids. V lost 0 bases and J lost 0, with 10 bases in between. Germline assignment: CDR1 SGHRS and CDR2 YFSETQ. The CDR3 here is CASSLDSGGSGNTIYF. The DNA for the CDR3 is TGCGCCAGCAGCTTGGACAGTGGAGGCTCTGGAAACACCATATATTTT.

The genes are TRBV2 and TRBJ2-3, with D perhaps TRBD2 (6 bases). V lost 6 bases and J lost 0, with 16 bases in between. CDR3 size: 16 residues. Per germline, CDR1 SNHLY and CDR2 FYNNEI. The CDR3 DNA reads TGTGCCAGCAGCAAATGGGCAGGGACTAGCACAGATACGCAGTATTTT. It is translated as CASSKWAGTSTDTQYF.

A few counts support this clone. This sequence joins TRBV7-8 and TRBJ1-2; 10 positions match TRBD1. J was trimmed by 6 bases and V by 4 bases; bases with no gene match: 8. This CDR3 is built from 15 residues. Germline CDR1 SGHVS, CDR2 FQNEAQ. The CDR3 DNA reads as TGTGCCAGCAGCTCCCGGGACAGGGGCGTCGATGGCTACACCTTC. Protein sequence: CASSSRDRGVDGYTF.

The chain couples TRBV6-6 to TRBJ1-2; 7 nucleotides agree with TRBD1. V shed 0 bases, J shed 5 bases, and the junction held 3 bases outside the gene matches. The CDR3 is 14 amino acids. Per the germline V gene, CDR1 is MNHNY and CDR2 is SVGAGI (reference sequence). Written as DNA, the CDR3 is TGTGCCAGCAGTTACTCGGGGACAGTTTATGGCTACACCTTC. This gives the protein CASSYSGTVYGYTF.

This chain links TRBV5-6 with TRBJ1-2, with 9 positions matching TRBD1. Germline trimming cut 3 bases from V and 10 bases from J; bases unmatched to any gene: 10. The CDR3 is made up of 14 amino acids. In germline, CDR1 is SGHDT, CDR2 YYEEEE. The CDR3 nucleotides are TGTGCCAGCAGCTCATGGGGGACAGGGTGGTTCTACACCTTC. This translates into CASSSWGTGWFYTF.

The gene calls are TRBV11-2 and TRBJ1-2, with TRBD1 identical over 8 bases. The V gene's germline CDR1 is SGHAT and CDR2 FQNNGV. The length of the CDR3 is 12 residues. The V gene end was trimmed by 4 bases and the J gene end by 12 bases; junction bases not matched to a gene: 7. The CDR3 reads CASSSGQAADTF. In DNA form, the CDR3 reads TGTGCCAGCAGCTCGGGACAGGCCGCCGACACCTTC.

A few counts support this clone. The V call is TRBV11-2, the J call TRBJ2-5; the D is unclear. The CDR3 length is 14 residues. Looked up from germline, CDR1 is SGHAT and CDR2 is FQNNGV. Trimming removed 1 base from V and 5 bases from J, with 11 bases in between. CDR3: CASSLGWLEETQYF. The CDR3 DNA reads as TGTGCCAGCAGCTTAGGTTGGCTGGAGGAGACCCAGTACTTC.

This chain uses TRBV4-2 with TRBJ1-1, with TRBD1 matching 7 bases. CDR3 length: 14 residues. The junction had 10 bases not matched to a gene; V was cut back by 5 bases and J by 7 bases. CDR1 is LGHNA and CDR2 is YNFKEQ in the germline V gene. The CDR3 DNA reads as TGTGCCAGCAGCGCTCTGACAGGGTACGGTGAAGCTTTCTTT. Translation: CASSALTGYGEAFF.

The rearrangement joins TRBV5-1 to TRBJ2-1, with TRBD2 matching 13 bases. V was clipped by 3 bases and J by 9 bases; unmatched bases: 15. CDR3 length: 18 residues. CDR1 is SGHRS, CDR2 YFSETQ, per germline. The CDR3 spells CASSSLSTPGLAGSEQFF. The CDR3 DNA reads as TGCGCCAGCAGCTCCCTCAGTACACCGGGACTAGCGGGGTCTGAGCAGTTCTTC.

This clone was detected only a few times. V is TRBV6-6 and J is TRBJ1-6, with D tentatively TRBD1 (6 bases). CDR3 size: 13 residues. Germline CDR1 is MNHNY and CDR2 is SVGAGI (reference sequence). Trimming cost V 6 bases and J 6 bases, with 9 bases left between them. The chain's CDR3 is CASRVDSNSPLHF. The DNA for the CDR3 is TGTGCCAGCAGGGTGGACAGTAATTCACCCCTCCACTTT.